The entry below describes one T cell receptor beta chain. These data come from a study of blood T cell repertoires in COVID-19. Study details: COVID-19 samples from acute and convalescent phases originated in the United States, Italy and Spain. Nucleic acid was either cDNA or gDNA, and it came from T cells, B-cell-depleted T cells, or PBMCs.

Methods used by the authors: Estimates of nucleated cell counts were drawn from the amplification of reference gene primers. TCRdb's copy holds only in-frame clones and misses some; the assay was immunoSEQ multiplex PCR. That table furnishes V, J and clone size, whereas the DNA furnished D and trimming. The sample records under 45,000 clones, 76% being singletons. J was trimmed by 2 bases and V by 5 bases; bases with no gene match: 5. The CDR3 has 15 amino acids. CDR1 and CDR2 (germline): SGHRS, YFSETQ. Sequencing was performed on peripheral blood. The chain has TRBV5-1 and TRBJ2-3, with 10 positions matching TRBD2. The clonotype originates from a man aged 80 or over with acute or convalescent COVID-19. CDR3 in amino acids: CASSRTSGTTDTQYF. The CDR3 bases are TGCGCCAGCAGTCGGACTAGCGGAACCACAGATACGCAGTATTTT.